This T cell receptor (beta chain) was retrieved from a study of cytomegalovirus exposure and HLA in healthy donors. The PCR was carried out with 60 Vbeta primers and 13 Jbeta primers. Produced via immunoSEQ multiplex PCR; TCRdb's table is partial and in-frame only. The sample records some 160,000 clones, around a tenth being singletons. All the people who gave samples were healthy bone marrow donors. At sampling all donors were nominally healthy, likely with unrecorded immune exposures. Germline CDR1 reads SGHRS; CDR2 reads YFSETQ. CDR3 length: 15 residues. Note on this clone: As yet, its antigen is unknown. Germline is not matched at one junction end, which may reflect a read error.

Study-level points and caveats: Productive rates of about 87% or about 30% were seen for most TCR beta V segments in an earlier analysis. CMV serostatus was the sole immune exposure data available.

The chain couples TRBV5-1 to TRBJ1-2; D is possibly TRBD1 (6 bases). Sequenced material: PBMCs. This clonotype was sampled from a male donor in good health and CMV-seronegative. CDR3 DNA sequence: TGCGCCGGCAGCTCACAGGGTTCAGCTAACTATGGCTACACCTTC. This encodes CAGSSQGSANYGYTF.